Presented here are 3 T cell receptor beta chains from one specimen sequenced in a study of cytomegalovirus exposure and HLA in healthy donors. The primer mix had 60 Vbeta and 13 Jbeta primers. This table comes from immunoSEQ multiplex PCR, and its TCRdb copy is limited to in-frame clones, with some not included. The sample includes 45,000 or so clones. The sequencing sample was made of PBMCs. These TCRs come from a male donor in good health and CMV-seronegative.

The chain combines TRBV6-1 with TRBJ2-3; 8 positions agree with TRBD1. J lost 5 bases, V lost 2 bases, and 9 bases had no gene match. The CDR3 has 16 residues. The germline V gene has CDR1 MNHNS and CDR2 SASEGT. The CDR3 loop is CASSEPPQGVQDTQYF. CDR3 bases: TGTGCCAGCAGTGAACCCCCACAGGGGGTACAAGATACGCAGTATTTT.

With regard to this clone: Sequence at one end of the junction differs from germline and may be a read error. This sequence joins TRBV6-5 and TRBJ2-7; tentative D call: TRBD1 (6 bases). The CDR3 sequence is 14 residues long. The germline CDR1 and CDR2 sequences are MNHEY and SVGAGI. The CDR3 coding sequence is TGTGCCAGCCGTTACTCGCAGGGGTCCTACGAGCAGTACTTC. This sequence encodes CASRYSQGSYEQYF.

The chain has TRBV13 and TRBJ2-7, with a weak D call TRBD2 (6 bases). The CDR3 consists of 14 residues. CDR1 PRHDT and CDR2 FYEKMQ come from the germline V gene (reference sequence). V lost 0 bases and J 3 bases, leaving 9 bases between the germline ends. The CDR3 DNA sequence: TGTGCCAGCAGCTTAGGCCGGAGGGACTACGAGCAGTACTTC. Its protein is CASSLGRRDYEQYF.